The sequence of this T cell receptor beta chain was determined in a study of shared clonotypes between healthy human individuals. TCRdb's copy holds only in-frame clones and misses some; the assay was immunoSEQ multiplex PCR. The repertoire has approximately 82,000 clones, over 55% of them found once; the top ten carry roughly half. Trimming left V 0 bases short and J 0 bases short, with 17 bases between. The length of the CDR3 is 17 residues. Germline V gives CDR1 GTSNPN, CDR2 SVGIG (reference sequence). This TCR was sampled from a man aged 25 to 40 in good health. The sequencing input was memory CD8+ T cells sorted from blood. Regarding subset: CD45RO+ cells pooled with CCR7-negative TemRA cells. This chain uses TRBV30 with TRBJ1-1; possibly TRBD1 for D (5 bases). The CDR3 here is CAWSVLTAGSLNTEAFF. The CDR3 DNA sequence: TGTGCCTGGAGTGTATTAACGGCAGGGTCTCTGAACACTGAAGCTTTCTTT. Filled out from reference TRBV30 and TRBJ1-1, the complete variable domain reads SQTIHQWPATLVQPVGSPLSLECTVEGTSNPNLYWYRQAAGRGLQLLFYSVGIGQISSEVPQNLSASRPQDRQFILSSKKLLLSDSGFYLCAWSVLTAGSLNTEAFFGQGTRLTVV.